Shown below are 18 T cell receptor beta chains from a single sample sequenced in a study of blood T cell repertoires in COVID-19. Measured with immunoSEQ multiplex PCR; TCRdb has only the in-frame clones, and not every one. Of around 67,000 clones listed, 85% to 90% are singletons. Material for sequencing was peripheral blood. These receptors originate from a middle-aged man with active COVID-19.

Only a few counts were recorded for this clone. V is TRBV7-6 and J is TRBJ1-4, with 7 bases fitting TRBD1. The length of the CDR3 is 16 residues. Germline CDR1 SGHVS, CDR2 FNYEAQ. V lost 3 bases and J lost 4; bases outside the gene matches: 8. The CDR3 bases are TGTGCCAGCAGCTTCGGGAACAGGGGTGGTAATGAAAAACTGTTTTTT. This codes for CASSFGNRGGNEKLFF. Filled out from reference TRBV7-6 and TRBJ1-4, the complete variable domain reads GAGVSQSPRYKVTKRGQDVALRCDPISGHVSLYWYRQALGQGPEFLTYFNYEAQQDKSGLPNDRFSAERPEGSISTLTIQRTEQRDSAMYRCASSFGNRGGNEKLFFGSGTQLSVL.

The chain employs TRBV28 and TRBJ2-1; 7 bases are a match to TRBD2. After removal of 7 bases from V and 7 bases from J, the junction contained 13 bases not matched to a gene. The germline gives CDR1 MDHEN, CDR2 SYDVKM. The CDR3 length is 15 residues. The CDR3 coding sequence is TGTGCCAGCATTCCGAAGGGGAGGGCCAAAAATGAGCAGTTCTTC. This encodes CASIPKGRAKNEQFF.

The chain employs TRBV2 and TRBJ1-5, with D perhaps matching TRBD1 (6 bases). This CDR3 contains 18 residues. Per the germline V gene, CDR1 is SNHLY and CDR2 is FYNNEI. V lost 6 bases, J lost 0 bases, and 21 bases lay in between. The CDR3 DNA reads TGTGCCAGCAGGGTAGGTGGGCGGACAGAGTATAGCAATCAGCCCCAGCATTTT. Its translation: CASRVGGRTEYSNQPQHF.

V usage is TRBV6-5 and J usage is TRBJ2-6, with D unclear. Germline CDR1 and CDR2: MNHEY and SVGAGI. This CDR3 has 14 amino acids. V was clipped by 6 bases and J by 4 bases, with 10 bases between them. The CDR3, as DNA: TGTGCCAGCAGCTCCGGGTCGGGGGCCAACGTCCTGACTTTC. Translated: CASSSGSGANVLTF.

V gene TRBV7-2 combines with J gene TRBJ1-2; D is uncertain. The germline V and J ends were trimmed by 2 bases and 1 base, with 8 bases remaining between them. Looked up from germline, CDR1 is SGHTA and CDR2 is FQGNSA. CDR3 length: 14 amino acids. The CDR3 loop is CASSLSRDNYGYTF. In DNA, the CDR3 is TGTGCCAGCAGCTTAAGCCGAGATAACTATGGCTACACCTTC.

This sequence joins TRBV19 and TRBJ2-7; 10 positions match TRBD1. Germline loops: CDR1 LNHDA, CDR2 SQIVND (reference sequence). V gave up 4 bases and J gave up 5 bases; unmatched junction bases: 5. The CDR3 sequence is 14 residues long. The CDR3 nucleotides read TGTGCCAGTAGTACCCGGGACAGGGGCAACGAGCAGTACTTC. Translated, it gives CASSTRDRGNEQYF.

The CDR3 reads CASSLERQDYEQYF. For the CDR3, the DNA is TGCGCCAGCAGCTTGGAGCGACAGGACTACGAGCAGTACTTC. This sequence joins TRBV5-1 and TRBJ2-7; D is possibly TRBD1 (6 bases). The germline gives CDR1 SGHRS, CDR2 YFSETQ. The ends were cut back, 0 bases at V and 3 bases at J, with 10 bases in the middle. This CDR3 spans 14 amino acids. The variable domain in full, completed from reference TRBV5-1 and TRBJ2-7, reads KAGVTQTPRYLIKTRGQQVTLSCSPISGHRSVSWYQQTPGQGLQFLFEYFSETQRNKGNFPGRFSGRQFSNSRSEMNVSTLELGDSALYLCASSLERQDYEQYFGPGTRLTVT.

Points on this clone: An end of the junction does not agree with germline; a read error may underlie this. The chain employs TRBV6-5 and TRBJ1-1; possible D gene TRBD1, 6 bases. The CDR3 consists of 15 residues. In germline, CDR1 is MNHEY, CDR2 SVGAGI. CDR3 nucleotides: TGTGCCAGCAGTTACTCGGGCAGGGGTAACATTGAAGCTTTCTTT. Its protein is CASSYSGRGNIEAFF.

V usage is TRBV9 and J usage is TRBJ2-2, with 10 bases matching TRBD2. Germline values: CDR1 SGDLS, CDR2 YYNGEE. The CDR3 loop spans 16 amino acids. The ends lost 4 bases at V and 7 bases at J; junction bases unmatched: 10. The CDR3: CASSSTLAGGGGELFF. CDR3 sequence (DNA): TGTGCCAGCAGCTCTACCTTAGCGGGAGGAGGCGGGGAGCTGTTTTTT.

The chain recombines TRBV28 with TRBJ2-7; possible D gene TRBD2, 5 bases. Trimming shortened V by 8 bases and J by 0 bases, and 8 bases separated the two germline ends. Germline CDR1 MDHEN, CDR2 SYDVKM. The CDR3 extends over 12 amino acids. DNA for the CDR3: TGTGCCAGCCGACGGGGCTCCTACGAGCAGTACTTC. It translates to CASRRGSYEQYF.

The chain links TRBV28 to TRBJ1-2; the match to TRBD1 covers 7 bases. Germline CDR1 reads MDHEN; CDR2 reads SYDVKM. J was trimmed by 2 bases and V by 3 bases; bases with no gene match: 3. This CDR3 contains 14 residues. CDR3 region: CASSLGQQNYGYTF. The CDR3 bases are TGTGCCAGCAGTTTGGGACAGCAGAACTATGGCTACACCTTC.

This rearrangement joins TRBV24-1 to TRBJ2-1; a weak D match, TRBD2 (6 bases). V was clipped by 2 bases and J by 10 bases, with 17 bases between them. The CDR3 totals 15 residues. Per germline, CDR1 KGHDR and CDR2 SFDVKD. The CDR3, as DNA: TGTGCCACCAGTGATTGGATCGCTTCCGCGGGGGAGCAGTTCTTC. Translating it yields CATSDWIASAGEQFF.

CDR3 DNA sequence: TGTGCCACCAGTGATCCCTGGACAGTTCAGCCCCAGCATTTT. Translated: CATSDPWTVQPQHF. The genes are TRBV24-1 and TRBJ1-5; D possibly corresponds to TRBD1 (6 bases). V was shortened by 3 bases and J by 6 bases, with 11 bases between the two germline ends. CDR3 size: 14 residues. CDR1 and CDR2 (germline): KGHDR, SFDVKD.

The DNA of the CDR3 is TGTGCCAGCAGTTTAGGACAGGGGGGTTGGAAGGAAGCTTTCTTT. This gives the protein CASSLGQGGWKEAFF. V is TRBV27 and J is TRBJ1-1; 10 bases line up with TRBD1. The CDR3 contains 15 residues. The germline V gene encodes CDR1 MNHEY and CDR2 SMNVEV (reference sequence). After removal of 2 bases from V and 8 bases from J, the junction contained 8 bases not matched to a gene.

The rearrangement joins TRBV9 to TRBJ1-2; D is perhaps TRBD1 (6 bases). CDR1 SGDLS and CDR2 YYNGEE come from the germline V gene. V was cut by 0 bases and J by 7 bases, with 22 bases left in between. The CDR3 has 17 residues. The CDR3 spells CASSVGVRRGAPFGYTF. In DNA form, the CDR3 reads TGTGCCAGCAGCGTAGGGGTAAGGCGGGGGGCGCCTTTTGGCTACACCTTC.

The chain has TRBV4-3 and TRBJ2-1, with TRBD1 identical over 7 bases. Looked up from germline, CDR1 is LGHNA and CDR2 is YSLEER. The ends lost 0 bases at V and 7 bases at J; junction bases unmatched: 15. This CDR3 region has 18 residues. The CDR3 nucleotides read TGCGCCAGCAGCCAAGATCCTTCCGGGACAGCCTGGGGGAATGAGCAGTTCTTC. Translating gives CASSQDPSGTAWGNEQFF.

The chain combines TRBV4-3 with TRBJ1-2; D not resolved. V was cut by 3 bases and J by 2 bases, with 10 bases left in between. The CDR3 length is 14 residues. The germline CDR1 and CDR2 sequences are LGHNA and YSLEER. The CDR3 loop is CASSHQRGNYGYTF. CDR3 DNA: TGCGCCAGCAGCCATCAGAGAGGGAACTATGGCTACACCTTC.

V and J are TRBV5-8 and TRBJ2-2; 9 bases fit TRBD2. This CDR3 region has 17 residues. The V and J ends lost 5 bases and 0 bases, in that order; junction bases with no gene match: 8. Germline CDR1 SGHTS, CDR2 YDEGEE. The CDR3 DNA reads as TGTGCCAGCAGTTCTGTAGCGGGGGCCGCGAACACCGGGGAGCTGTTTTTT. Its translation: CASSSVAGAANTGELFF.